This T cell receptor (beta chain) was identified in a study of T cell repertoires in cytomegalovirus infection. Study-level results: The response measured ex vivo was dominated by TCR beta clonotypes (HLA-C-restricted and CMV-specific).

Trimming removed 3 bases from V and 2 bases from J, with 16 bases in between. The CDR3 covers 17 residues. CDR1 and CDR2 (germline): LGHDT, YNNKEL (reference sequence). As regards this clonotype: Its antigen is still unknown.

TCRdb reprocessed the reads via MiXCR and lists one record per CDR3 protein. Of 250,000 to 300,000 distinct CDR3 sequences in the sample, over 15% were seen once. The sequence came from a human donor in good health (CMV status not recorded). Some clones in this sample may be carry-over from other donors' samples. This rearrangement joins TRBV3-1 to TRBJ2-2, with a weak D call TRBD1 (6 bases). Sequenced input: CD8+ T cells from PBMCs. The CDR3 nucleotides are TGTGCCAGCAGCCACCCCATGCGACAGGCCAACACCGGGGAGCTGTTTTTT. Its translation is CASSHPMRQANTGELFF.